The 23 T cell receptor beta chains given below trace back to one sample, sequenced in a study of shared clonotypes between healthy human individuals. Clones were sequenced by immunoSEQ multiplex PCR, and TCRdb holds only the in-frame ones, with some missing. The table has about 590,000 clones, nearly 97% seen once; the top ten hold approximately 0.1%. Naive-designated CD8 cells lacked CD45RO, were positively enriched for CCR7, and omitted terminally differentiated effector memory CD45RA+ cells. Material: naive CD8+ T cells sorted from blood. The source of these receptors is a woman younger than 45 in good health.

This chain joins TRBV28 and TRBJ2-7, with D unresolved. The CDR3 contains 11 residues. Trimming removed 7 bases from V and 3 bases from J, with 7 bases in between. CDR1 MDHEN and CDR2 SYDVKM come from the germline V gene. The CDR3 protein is CASNRGYEQYF. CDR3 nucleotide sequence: TGTGCCAGCAATAGAGGCTACGAGCAGTACTTC.

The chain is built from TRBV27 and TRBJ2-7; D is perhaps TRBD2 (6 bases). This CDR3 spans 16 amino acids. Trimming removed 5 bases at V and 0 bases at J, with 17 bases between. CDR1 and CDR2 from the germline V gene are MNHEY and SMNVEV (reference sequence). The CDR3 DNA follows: TGTGCCAGCAGTCAATTCGCGGGACTCTTCTCCTACGAGCAGTACTTC. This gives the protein CASSQFAGLFSYEQYF.

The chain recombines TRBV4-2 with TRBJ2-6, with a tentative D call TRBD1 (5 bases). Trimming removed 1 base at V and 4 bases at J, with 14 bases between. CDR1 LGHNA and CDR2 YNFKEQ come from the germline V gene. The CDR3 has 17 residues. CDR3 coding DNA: TGTGCCAGCAGCCAAGCGACAGTTCACATCGGGGCCAACGTCCTGACTTTC. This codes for CASSQATVHIGANVLTF.

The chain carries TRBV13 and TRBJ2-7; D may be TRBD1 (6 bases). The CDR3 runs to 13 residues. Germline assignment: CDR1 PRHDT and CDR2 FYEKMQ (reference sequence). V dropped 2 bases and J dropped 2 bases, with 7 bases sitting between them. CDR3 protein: CASSLTGTYEQYF. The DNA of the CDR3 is TGTGCCAGCAGCTTAACAGGGACCTACGAGCAGTACTTC. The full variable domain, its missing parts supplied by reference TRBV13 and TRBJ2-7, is AAGVIQSPRHLIKEKRETATLKCYPIPRHDTVYWYQQGPGQDPQFLISFYEKMQSDKGSIPDRFSAQQFSDYHSELNMSSLELGDSALYFCASSLTGTYEQYFGPGTRLTVT.

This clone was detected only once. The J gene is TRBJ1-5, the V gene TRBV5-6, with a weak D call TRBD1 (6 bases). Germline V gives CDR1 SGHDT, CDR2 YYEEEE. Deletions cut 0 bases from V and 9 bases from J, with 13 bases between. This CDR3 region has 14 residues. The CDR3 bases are TGTGCCAGCAGCTTGGGGCAGGGGTTTTCGCCCCAGCATTTT. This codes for CASSLGQGFSPQHF.

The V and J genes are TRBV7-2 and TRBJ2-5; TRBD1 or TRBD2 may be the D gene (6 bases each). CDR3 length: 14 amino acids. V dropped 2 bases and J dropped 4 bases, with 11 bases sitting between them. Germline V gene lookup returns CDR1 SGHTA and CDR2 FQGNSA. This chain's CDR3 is CASSLLGGLETQYF. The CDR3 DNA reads TGTGCCAGCAGCTTACTGGGGGGCTTAGAGACCCAGTACTTC.

The CDR3 here is CASSLVRDTGELFF. CDR3 nucleotide sequence: TGTGCCAGCAGCTTGGTACGGGATACCGGGGAGCTGTTTTTT. The chain uses TRBV5-6 and TRBJ2-2; D possibly corresponds to TRBD2 (5 bases). The CDR3 contains 14 residues. The V gene's germline CDR1 is SGHDT and CDR2 YYEEEE. Trimming took 0 bases from V and 5 from J, leaving 8 bases between them.

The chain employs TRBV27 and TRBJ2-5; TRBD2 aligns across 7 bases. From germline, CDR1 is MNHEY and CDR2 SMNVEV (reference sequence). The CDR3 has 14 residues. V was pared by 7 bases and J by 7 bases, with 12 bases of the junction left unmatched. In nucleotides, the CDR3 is TGTGCCAGCACCCCCGGGACTAACTACGGGACCCAGTACTTC. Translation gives CASTPGTNYGTQYF.

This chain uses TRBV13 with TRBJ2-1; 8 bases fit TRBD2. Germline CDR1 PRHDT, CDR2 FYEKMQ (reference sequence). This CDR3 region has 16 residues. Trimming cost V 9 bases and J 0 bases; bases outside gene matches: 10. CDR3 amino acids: CASSQVAGSSYNEQFF. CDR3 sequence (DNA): TGTGCCAGTTCGCAAGTAGCGGGAAGCTCCTACAATGAGCAGTTCTTC.

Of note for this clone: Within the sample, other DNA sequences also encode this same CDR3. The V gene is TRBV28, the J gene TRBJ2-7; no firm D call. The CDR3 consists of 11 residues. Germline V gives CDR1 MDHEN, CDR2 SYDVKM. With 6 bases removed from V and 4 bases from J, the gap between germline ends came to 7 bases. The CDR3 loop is CASSWDYEQYF. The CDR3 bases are TGTGCCAGCAGCTGGGATTACGAGCAGTACTTC.

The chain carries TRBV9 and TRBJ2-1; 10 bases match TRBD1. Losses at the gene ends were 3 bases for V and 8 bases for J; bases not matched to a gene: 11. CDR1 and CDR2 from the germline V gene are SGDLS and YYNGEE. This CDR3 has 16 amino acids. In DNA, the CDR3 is TGTGCCAGCAGCGGCGGACAGGGGGATCCAAACGATGAGCAGTTCTTC. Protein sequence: CASSGGQGDPNDEQFF.

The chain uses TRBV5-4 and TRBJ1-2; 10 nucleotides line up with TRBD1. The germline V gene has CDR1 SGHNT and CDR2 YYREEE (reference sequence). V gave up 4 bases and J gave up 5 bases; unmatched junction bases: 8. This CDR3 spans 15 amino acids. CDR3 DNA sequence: TGTGCCAGCAGCAGAAGGACAGGGGGTGATTATGGCTACACCTTC. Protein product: CASSRRTGGDYGYTF.

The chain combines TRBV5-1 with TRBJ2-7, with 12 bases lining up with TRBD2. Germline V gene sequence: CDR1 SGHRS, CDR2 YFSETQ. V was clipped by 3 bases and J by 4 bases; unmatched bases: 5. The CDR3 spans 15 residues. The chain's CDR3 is CASSWETSGSYEQYF. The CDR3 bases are TGCGCCAGCAGCTGGGAGACTAGCGGGAGTTACGAGCAGTACTTC.

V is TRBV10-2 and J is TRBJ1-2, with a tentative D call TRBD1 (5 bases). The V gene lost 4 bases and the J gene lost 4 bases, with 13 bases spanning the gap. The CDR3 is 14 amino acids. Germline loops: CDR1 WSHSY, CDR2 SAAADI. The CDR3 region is CASSVGEFGYGYTF. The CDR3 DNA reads TGCGCCAGCAGTGTGGGGGAGTTTGGCTATGGCTACACCTTC.

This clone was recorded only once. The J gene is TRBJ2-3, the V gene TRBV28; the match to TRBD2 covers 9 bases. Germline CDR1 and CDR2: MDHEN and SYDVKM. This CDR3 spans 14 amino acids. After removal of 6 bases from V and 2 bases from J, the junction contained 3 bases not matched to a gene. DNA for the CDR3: TGTGCCAGCAGCTTAGCGGGAGACACAGATACGCAGTATTTT. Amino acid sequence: CASSLAGDTDTQYF.

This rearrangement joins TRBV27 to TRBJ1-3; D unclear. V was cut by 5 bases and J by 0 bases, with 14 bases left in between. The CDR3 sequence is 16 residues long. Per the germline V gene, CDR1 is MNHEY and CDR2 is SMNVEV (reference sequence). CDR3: CASSAGRGYSGNTIYF. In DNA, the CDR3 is TGTGCCAGCAGTGCCGGCCGGGGTTACTCTGGAAACACCATATATTTT.

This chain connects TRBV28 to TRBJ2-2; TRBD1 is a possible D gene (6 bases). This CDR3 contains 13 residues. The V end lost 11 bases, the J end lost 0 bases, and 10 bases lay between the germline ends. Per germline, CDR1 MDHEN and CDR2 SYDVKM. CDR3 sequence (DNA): TGTGCCTGGGGGCCAACGAACACCGGGGAGCTGTTTTTT. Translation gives CAWGPTNTGELFF.

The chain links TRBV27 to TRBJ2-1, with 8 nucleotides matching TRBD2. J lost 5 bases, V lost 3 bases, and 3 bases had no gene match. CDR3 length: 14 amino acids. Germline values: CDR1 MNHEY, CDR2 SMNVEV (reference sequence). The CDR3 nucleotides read TGTGCCAGCAGTTTTAGCGGGGAGAACAATGAGCAGTTCTTC. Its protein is CASSFSGENNEQFF.

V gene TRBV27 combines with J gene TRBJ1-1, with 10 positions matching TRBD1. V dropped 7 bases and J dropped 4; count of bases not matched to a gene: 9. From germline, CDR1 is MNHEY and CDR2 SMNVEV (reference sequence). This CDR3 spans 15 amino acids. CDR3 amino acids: CASTSGQGMGTEAFF. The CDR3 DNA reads TGTGCCAGCACTTCGGGACAGGGGATGGGCACTGAAGCTTTCTTT.

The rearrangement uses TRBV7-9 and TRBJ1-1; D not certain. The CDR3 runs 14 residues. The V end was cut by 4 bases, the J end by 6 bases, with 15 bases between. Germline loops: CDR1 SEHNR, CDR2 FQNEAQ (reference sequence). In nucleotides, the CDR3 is TGTGCCAGCAGCTCCGTCGCGGCAGCCCCTGAAGCTTTCTTT. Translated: CASSSVAAAPEAFF.

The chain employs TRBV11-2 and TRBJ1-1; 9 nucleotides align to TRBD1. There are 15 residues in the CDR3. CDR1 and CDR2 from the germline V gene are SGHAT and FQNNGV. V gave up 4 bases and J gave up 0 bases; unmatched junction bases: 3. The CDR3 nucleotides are TGTGCCAGCAGCTGGGGGGACAGGGTGAACACTGAAGCTTTCTTT. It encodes CASSWGDRVNTEAFF.

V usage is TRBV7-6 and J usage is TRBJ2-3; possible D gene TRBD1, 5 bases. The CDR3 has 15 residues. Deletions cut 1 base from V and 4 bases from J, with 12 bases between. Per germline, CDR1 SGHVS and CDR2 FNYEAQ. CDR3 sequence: CASSLGGGRADTQYF. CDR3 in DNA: TGTGCCAGCAGCTTAGGGGGCGGAAGGGCAGATACGCAGTATTTT. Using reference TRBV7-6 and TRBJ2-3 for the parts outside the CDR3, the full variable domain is GAGVSQSPRYKVTKRGQDVALRCDPISGHVSLYWYRQALGQGPEFLTYFNYEAQQDKSGLPNDRFSAERPEGSISTLTIQRTEQRDSAMYRCASSLGGGRADTQYFGPGTRLTVL.

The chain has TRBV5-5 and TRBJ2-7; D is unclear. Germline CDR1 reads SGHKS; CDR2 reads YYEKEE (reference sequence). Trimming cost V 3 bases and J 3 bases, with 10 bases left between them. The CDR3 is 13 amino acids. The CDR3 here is CASSSYQLYEQYF. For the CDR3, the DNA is TGTGCCAGCAGCTCGTACCAACTCTACGAGCAGTACTTC.